The present T cell receptor beta chain was sequenced within a study of human T cells and chemical hapten exposure. Study overall: TCR yields per sample varied mostly from small pooled library volume differences.

Time point meaning: pre-sensitization, week 0. The treatment here: therapeutic diphenylcyclopropenone sensitization with weekly scalp DPC. MiXCR was run by TCRdb on the RACE reads, yielding one entry per CDR3 protein. In the table there are 200,000 to 300,000 distinct CDR3 sequences, about 9.4% of which are singletons. This CDR3 comprises 14 residues. Trimming took off 5 bases at V and 0 bases at J, with 10 bases between the two ends. The V gene's germline CDR1 is SGHVS and CDR2 FNYEAQ. The sequencing used whole blood, collected in connection with sensitization to the hapten diphenylcyclopropenone (DPC). This clonotype was obtained from a woman in her 40s with alopecia areata. Some clones in this sample may be carry-over from other donors' samples. The V and J genes are TRBV7-6 and TRBJ1-1; no clear D gene. CDR3 in DNA: TGTGCCAGCAGCCCCTCGGGGATGAACACTGAAGCTTTCTTT. It yields the protein CASSPSGMNTEAFF.